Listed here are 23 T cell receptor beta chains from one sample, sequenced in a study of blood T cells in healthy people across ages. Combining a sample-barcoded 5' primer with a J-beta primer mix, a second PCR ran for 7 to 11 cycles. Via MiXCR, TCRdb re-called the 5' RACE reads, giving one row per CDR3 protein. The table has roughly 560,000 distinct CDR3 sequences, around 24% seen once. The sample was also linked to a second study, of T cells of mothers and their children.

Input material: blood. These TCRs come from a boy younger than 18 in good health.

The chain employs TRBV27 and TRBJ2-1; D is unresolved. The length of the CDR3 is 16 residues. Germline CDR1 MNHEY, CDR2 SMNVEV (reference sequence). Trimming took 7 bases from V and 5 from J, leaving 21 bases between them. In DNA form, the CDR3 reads TGTGCCAGCATTACCTCATGGGGTTATGATCACAATGAGCAGTTCTTC. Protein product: CASITSWGYDHNEQFF.

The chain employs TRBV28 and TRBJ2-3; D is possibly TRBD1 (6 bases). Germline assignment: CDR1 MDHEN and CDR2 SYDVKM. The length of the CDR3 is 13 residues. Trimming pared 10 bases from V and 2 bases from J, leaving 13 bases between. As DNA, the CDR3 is TGTGCCACCCTAGGACAGACCACAGATACGCAGTATTTT. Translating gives CATLGQTTDTQYF.

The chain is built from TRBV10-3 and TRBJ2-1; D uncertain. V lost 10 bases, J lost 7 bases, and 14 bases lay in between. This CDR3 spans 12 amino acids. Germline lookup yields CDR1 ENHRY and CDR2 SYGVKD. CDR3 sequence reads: CATLNTENEQFF. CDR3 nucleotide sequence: TGTGCCACCCTCAATACAGAGAATGAGCAGTTCTTC.

As DNA, the CDR3 is TGCGCCAGCAGCCAAAACAGGTTCGCGAACACCGGGGAGCTGTTTTTT. Translation: CASSQNRFANTGELFF. The chain couples TRBV4-1 to TRBJ2-2, with TRBD1 as a possible D gene (5 bases). CDR3 size: 16 residues. Trimming took 2 bases from V and 0 from J, leaving 10 bases between them. Germline V CDR1 and CDR2: MGHRA, YSYEKL.

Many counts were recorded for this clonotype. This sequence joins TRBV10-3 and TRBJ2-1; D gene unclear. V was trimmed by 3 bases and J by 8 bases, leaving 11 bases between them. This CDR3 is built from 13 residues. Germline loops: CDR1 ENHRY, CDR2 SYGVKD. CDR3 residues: CAISDPKVHEQFF. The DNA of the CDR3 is TGTGCCATCAGTGATCCAAAGGTTCATGAGCAGTTCTTC.

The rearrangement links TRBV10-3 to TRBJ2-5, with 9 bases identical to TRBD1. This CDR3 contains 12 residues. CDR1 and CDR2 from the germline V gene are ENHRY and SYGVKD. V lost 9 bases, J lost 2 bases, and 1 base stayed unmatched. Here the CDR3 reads CAIGTGQETQYF. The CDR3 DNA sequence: TGTGCCATAGGGACAGGGCAAGAGACCCAGTACTTC.

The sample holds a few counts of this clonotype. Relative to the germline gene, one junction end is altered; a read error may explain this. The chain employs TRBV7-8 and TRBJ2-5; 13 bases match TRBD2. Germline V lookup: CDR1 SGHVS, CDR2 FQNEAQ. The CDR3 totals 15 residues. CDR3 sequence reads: CAGSRLAGGPETQYF. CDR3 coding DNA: TGTGCCGGCAGTCGACTAGCGGGGGGCCCGGAGACCCAGTACTTC.

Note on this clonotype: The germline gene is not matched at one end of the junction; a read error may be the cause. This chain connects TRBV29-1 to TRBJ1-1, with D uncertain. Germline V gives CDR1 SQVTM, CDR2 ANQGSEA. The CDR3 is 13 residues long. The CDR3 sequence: CSVENQVNTGAFF. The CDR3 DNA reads TGCAGCGTTGAAAATCAGGTGAACACTGGAGCTTTCTTT.

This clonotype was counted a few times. CDR3 nucleotides: TGTGCCAGCAGCCACTTAAACCGGGACTCGAAGTTCTTC. It yields the protein CASSHLNRDSKFF. The gene calls are TRBV4-2 and TRBJ2-1; D might be TRBD2 (6 bases). In germline, CDR1 is LGHNA, CDR2 YNFKEQ. The CDR3 has 13 amino acids. Trimming stripped 3 bases from V and 14 bases from J, with 17 bases between.

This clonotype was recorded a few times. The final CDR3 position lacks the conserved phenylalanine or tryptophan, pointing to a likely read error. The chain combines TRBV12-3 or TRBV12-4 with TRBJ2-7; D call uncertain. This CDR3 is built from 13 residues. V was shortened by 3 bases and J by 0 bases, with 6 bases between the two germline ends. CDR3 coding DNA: TGTGCCAGCAGTTTTTGGAACTCCTACGAGCAGTACCTC. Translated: CASSFWNSYEQYL.

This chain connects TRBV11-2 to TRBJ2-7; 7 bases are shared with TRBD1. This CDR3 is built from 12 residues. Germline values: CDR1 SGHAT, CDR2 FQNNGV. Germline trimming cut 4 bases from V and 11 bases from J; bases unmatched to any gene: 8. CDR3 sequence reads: CASSSRTGGEYF. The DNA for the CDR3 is TGTGCCAGCAGCTCTAGGACAGGTGGGGAGTACTTC.

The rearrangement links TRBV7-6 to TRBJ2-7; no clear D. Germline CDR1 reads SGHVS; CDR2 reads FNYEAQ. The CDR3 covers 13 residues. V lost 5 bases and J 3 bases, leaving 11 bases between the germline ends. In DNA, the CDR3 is TGTGCCAGCAGCCCCTTCGTCCACTACGAGCAGTACTTC. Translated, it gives CASSPFVHYEQYF.

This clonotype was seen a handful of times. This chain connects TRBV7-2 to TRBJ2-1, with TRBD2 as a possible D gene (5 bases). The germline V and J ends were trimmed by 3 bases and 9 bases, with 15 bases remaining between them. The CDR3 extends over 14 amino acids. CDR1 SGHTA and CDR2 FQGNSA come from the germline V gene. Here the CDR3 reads CASSFPGISGEQFF. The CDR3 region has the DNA TGTGCCAGCAGCTTTCCCGGGATATCGGGTGAGCAGTTCTTC.

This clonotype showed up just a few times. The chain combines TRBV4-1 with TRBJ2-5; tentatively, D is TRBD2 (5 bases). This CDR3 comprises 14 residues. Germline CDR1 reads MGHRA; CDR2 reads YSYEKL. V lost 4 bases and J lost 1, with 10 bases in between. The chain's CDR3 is CASSPRATQETQYF. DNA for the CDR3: TGCGCCAGCAGCCCGCGGGCCACCCAAGAGACCCAGTACTTC.

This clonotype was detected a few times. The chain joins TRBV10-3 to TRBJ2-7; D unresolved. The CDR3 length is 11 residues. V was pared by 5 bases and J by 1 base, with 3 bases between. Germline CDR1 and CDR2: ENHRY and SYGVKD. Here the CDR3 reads CAISNSYEQYF. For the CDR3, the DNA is TGTGCCATCAGTAATTCCTACGAGCAGTACTTC.

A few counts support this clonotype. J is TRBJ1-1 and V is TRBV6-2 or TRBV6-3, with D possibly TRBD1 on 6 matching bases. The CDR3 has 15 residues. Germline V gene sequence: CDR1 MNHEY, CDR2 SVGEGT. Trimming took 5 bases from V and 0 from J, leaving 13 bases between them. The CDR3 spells CASSVQGPLNTEAFF. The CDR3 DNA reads TGTGCCAGCAGTGTACAGGGACCCTTGAACACTGAAGCTTTCTTT.

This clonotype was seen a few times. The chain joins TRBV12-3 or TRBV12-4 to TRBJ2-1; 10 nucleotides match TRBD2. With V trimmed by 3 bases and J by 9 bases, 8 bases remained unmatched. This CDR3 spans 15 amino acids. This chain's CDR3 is CASSFFASGSAEQFF. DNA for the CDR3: TGTGCCAGCAGTTTTTTCGCTAGCGGGAGTGCTGAGCAGTTCTTC.

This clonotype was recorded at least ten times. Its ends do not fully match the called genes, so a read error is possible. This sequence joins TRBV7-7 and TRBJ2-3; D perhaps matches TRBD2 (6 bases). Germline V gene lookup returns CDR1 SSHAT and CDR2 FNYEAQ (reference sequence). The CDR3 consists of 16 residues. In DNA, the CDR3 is TGTGCTAGCAGCTTATCGGGGGAACTAAGCACAGATACGCAGTATTTT. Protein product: CASSLSGELSTDTQYF.

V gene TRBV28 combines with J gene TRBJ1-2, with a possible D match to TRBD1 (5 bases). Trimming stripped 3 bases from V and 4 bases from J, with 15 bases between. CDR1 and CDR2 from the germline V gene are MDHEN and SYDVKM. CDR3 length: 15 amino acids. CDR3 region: CASSFDPPGGYGYTF. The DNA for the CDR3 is TGTGCCAGCAGTTTTGACCCCCCCGGGGGCTATGGCTACACCTTC.

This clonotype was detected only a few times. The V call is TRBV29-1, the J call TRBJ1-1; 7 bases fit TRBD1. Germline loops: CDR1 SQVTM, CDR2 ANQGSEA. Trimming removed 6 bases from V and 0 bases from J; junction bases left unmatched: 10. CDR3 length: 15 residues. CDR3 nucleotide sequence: TGCAGCGTAACCTATACCGGGACAGTGAACACTGAAGCTTTCTTT. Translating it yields CSVTYTGTVNTEAFF.

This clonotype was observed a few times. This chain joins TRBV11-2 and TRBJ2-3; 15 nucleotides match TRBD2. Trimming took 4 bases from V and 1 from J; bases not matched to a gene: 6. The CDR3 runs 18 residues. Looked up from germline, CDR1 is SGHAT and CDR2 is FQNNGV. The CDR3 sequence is CASSSYRTSGRGTDTQYF. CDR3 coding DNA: TGTGCCAGCAGCTCCTACAGGACTAGCGGGAGGGGCACAGATACGCAGTATTTT.

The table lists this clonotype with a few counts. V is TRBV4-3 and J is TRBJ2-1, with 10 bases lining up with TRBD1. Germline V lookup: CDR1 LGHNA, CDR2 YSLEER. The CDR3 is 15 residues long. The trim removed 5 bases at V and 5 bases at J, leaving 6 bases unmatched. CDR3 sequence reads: CASSEGTGAHNEQFF. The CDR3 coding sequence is TGCGCCAGCAGCGAAGGGACAGGGGCTCACAATGAGCAGTTCTTC.

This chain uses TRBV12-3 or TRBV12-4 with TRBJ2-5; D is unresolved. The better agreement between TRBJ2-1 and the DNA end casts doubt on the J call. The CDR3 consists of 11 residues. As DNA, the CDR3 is TGTGCCAGCAGTTTAGCCGCTGAGCAGTTCTTC. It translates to CASSLAAEQFF.